This T cell receptor (beta chain) was sequenced during a study of beta chain features in type 1 diabetes. The CDR3 spans 17 residues. Germline V CDR1 and CDR2: SNHLY, FYNNEI. Trimming pared 6 bases from V and 3 bases from J, leaving 24 bases between. This clone was detected only a few times. Its antigen is not identified. The isolated RNA, all of it, was reverse transcribed, so expressed TCRB transcripts were what got sequenced. Clones were sequenced by immunoSEQ multiplex PCR, and TCRdb holds only the in-frame ones, with some missing. The sample has fewer than 550,000 clones; roughly 10% are singletons. General study results and limits: Patients with Type 1 diabetes showed moderately but significantly shorter TCRB CDR3s in all four CD4+ subsets. It was not settled here whether HLA type affects TCRB rearrangement. Fewer insertions but more deletions were seen at VDJ junctions in type 1 diabetes patients.

The sequencing input was naive CD4+ T cells from blood. The rearrangement joins TRBV2 to TRBJ2-7, with D perhaps matching TRBD2 (5 bases). The source of this sequence is a woman aged 18-29 years in good health. The DNA of the CDR3 is TGTGCCAGCAGAGGAACCCTTCGTAGTAGGGAGTTCTACGAGCAGTACTTC. Amino acid sequence: CASRGTLRSREFYEQYF.